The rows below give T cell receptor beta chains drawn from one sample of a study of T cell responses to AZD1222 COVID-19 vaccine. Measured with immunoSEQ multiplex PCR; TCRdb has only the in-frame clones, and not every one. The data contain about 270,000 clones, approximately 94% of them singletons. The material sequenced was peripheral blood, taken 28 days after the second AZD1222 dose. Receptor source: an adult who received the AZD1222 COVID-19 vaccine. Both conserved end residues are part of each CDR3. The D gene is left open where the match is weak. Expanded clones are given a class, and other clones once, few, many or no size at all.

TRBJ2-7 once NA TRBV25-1 CASGLDLLGKNEQYF TGTGCCAGCGGGTTGGACCTCCTGGGGAAGAACGAGCAGTACTTC
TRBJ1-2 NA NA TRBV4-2 CASSQGGPGGYTF TGTGCCAGCAGCCAAGGAGGTCCGGGGGGCTACACCTTC
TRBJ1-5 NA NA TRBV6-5 CASRTNKGQPQHF TGTGCCAGCAGGACTAACAAGGGACAGCCCCAGCATTTT
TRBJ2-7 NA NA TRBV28 CASSRRGFYEQYF TGTGCCAGCAGTCGTAGGGGATTCTACGAGCAGTACTTC
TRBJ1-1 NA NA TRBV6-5 CASRLGGLNTEAFF TGTGCCAGCAGGCTCGGTGGTTTGAACACTGAAGCTTTCTTT
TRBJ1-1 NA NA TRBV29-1 CSVDSTGRNTEAFF TGCAGCGTTGATTCTACGGGTAGGAACACTGAAGCTTTCTTT
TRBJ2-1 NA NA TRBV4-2 CASSQELGREREQFF TGTGCCAGCAGCCAAGAATTGGGACGGGAGCGGGAGCAGTTCTTC
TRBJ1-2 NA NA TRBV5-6 CASSWGYGYTF TGTGCCAGCAGCTGGGGGTACGGCTACACCTTC
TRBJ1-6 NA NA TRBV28 CASSLWRGLDSPLHF TGTGCCAGCAGTTTATGGCGGGGGTTAGATTCACCCCTCCACTTT
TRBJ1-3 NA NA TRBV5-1 CASSFGLQGSGNTIYF TGCGCCAGCAGCTTCGGTTTACAGGGCTCTGGAAACACCATATATTTT
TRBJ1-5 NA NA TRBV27 CASSFQENQPQHF TGTGCCAGCAGTTTCCAGGAAAATCAGCCCCAGCATTTT
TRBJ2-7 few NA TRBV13 CASSAPFGYEQYF TGTGCCAGCAGCGCCCCGTTTGGATACGAGCAGTACTTC
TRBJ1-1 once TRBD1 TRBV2 CAASREQGETEAFF TGTGCCGCAAGCCGGGAACAGGGGGAAACTGAAGCTTTCTTT
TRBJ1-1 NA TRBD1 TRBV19 CASSAWDSSEAFF TGTGCCAGTAGTGCTTGGGACAGCTCTGAAGCTTTCTTT
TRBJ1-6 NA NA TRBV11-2 CASSLDGPPNSPLHF TGTGCCAGCAGCTTAGATGGACCCCCTAATTCACCCCTCCACTTT
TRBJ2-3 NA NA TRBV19 CASTYTDTQYF TGTGCCAGTACTTACACAGATACGCAGTATTTT
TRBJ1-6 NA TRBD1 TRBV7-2 CASSSGAGGTSPLHF TGTGCCAGCAGCTCGGGGGCAGGGGGGACTTCACCCCTCCACTTT
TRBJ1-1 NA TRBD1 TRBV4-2 CASSQEAGTGGFLSFF TGTGCCAGCAGCCAAGAGGCGGGGACAGGGGGTTTTTTGTCTTTCTTT
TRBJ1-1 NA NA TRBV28 CASSWGIGEAFF TGTGCCAGCAGTTGGGGAATCGGTGAAGCTTTCTTT
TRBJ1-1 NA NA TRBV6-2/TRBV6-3 CASSFGGTEAFF TGTGCCAGCAGTTTTGGGGGGACTGAAGCTTTCTTT
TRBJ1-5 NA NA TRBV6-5 CASRSTGSRHKPQHF TGTGCCAGCAGAAGTACAGGATCTCGACACAAGCCCCAGCATTTT
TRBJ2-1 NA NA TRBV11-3 CASSLDREQFF TGTGCCAGCAGCCTAGACAGGGAGCAGTTCTTC
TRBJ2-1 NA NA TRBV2 CASRSGTGSYNEQFF TGTGCCAGCAGATCGGGAACAGGCTCCTACAATGAGCAGTTCTTC
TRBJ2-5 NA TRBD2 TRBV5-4 CASSLAGGSETQYF TGTGCCAGCAGCCTAGCGGGAGGAAGTGAGACCCAGTACTTC
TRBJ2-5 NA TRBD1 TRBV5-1 CASSAPGTGEETQYF TGCGCCAGCAGCGCCCCCGGGACAGGGGAAGAGACCCAGTACTTC
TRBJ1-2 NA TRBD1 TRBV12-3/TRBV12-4 CASTTGQGNGYTF TGTGCCAGCACCACGGGACAGGGCAATGGCTACACCTTC
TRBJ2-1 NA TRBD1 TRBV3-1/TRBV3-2 CASSQVGQRDYNEQFF TGTGCCAGCAGCCAAGTGGGACAGAGAGATTACAATGAGCAGTTCTTC
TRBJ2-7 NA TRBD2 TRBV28 CASRPSGRPYYEQYF TGTGCCAGCAGACCTAGCGGGAGACCCTACTACGAGCAGTACTTC
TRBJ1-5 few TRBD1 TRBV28 CASSSSGQGFNQPQHF TGTGCCAGCAGTTCGTCGGGACAGGGATTCAATCAGCCCCAGCATTTT
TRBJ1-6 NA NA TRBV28 CASSFLPGSISSPLHF TGTGCCAGCAGTTTCCTCCCTGGGTCGATTAGTTCACCCCTCCACTTT
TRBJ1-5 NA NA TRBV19 CASNLFGQPQHF TGTGCCAGTAATCTCTTCGGCCAGCCCCAGCATTTT
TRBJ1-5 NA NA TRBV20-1 CSASPAGGYNQPQHF TGCAGTGCTAGTCCGGCGGGGGGGTACAATCAGCCCCAGCATTTT
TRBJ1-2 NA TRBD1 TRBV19 CASSIEPGQPSGYTF TGTGCCAGTAGTATAGAGCCGGGACAGCCAAGTGGCTACACCTTC
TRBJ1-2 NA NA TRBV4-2 CASSQGTVPLNYGYTF TGTGCCAGCAGCCAAGGGACAGTCCCTCTTAACTATGGCTACACCTTC
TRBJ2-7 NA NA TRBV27 CASSSRGQLYEQYF TGTGCCAGCAGTTCAAGGGGTCAGCTCTACGAGCAGTACTTC
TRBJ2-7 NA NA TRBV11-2 CASSFRDAYEQYF TGTGCCAGCAGCTTTCGGGACGCCTACGAGCAGTACTTC
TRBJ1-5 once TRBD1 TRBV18 CASSQTGTGAQPQHF TGTGCCAGCTCACAGACCGGGACAGGGGCGCAGCCCCAGCATTTT
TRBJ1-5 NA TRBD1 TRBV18 CASSPGTGQQPQHF TGTGCCAGCTCGCCCGGGACAGGACAACAGCCCCAGCATTTT
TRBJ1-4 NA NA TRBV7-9 CASSSLGRSEKLFF TGTGCCAGCTCCTCCTTGGGGCGAAGTGAAAAACTGTTTTTT
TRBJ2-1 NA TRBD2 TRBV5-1 CASSHVSGRRYNEQFF TGCGCCAGCAGCCACGTTAGCGGGAGACGATACAATGAGCAGTTCTTC
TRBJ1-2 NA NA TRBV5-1 CASSSPGRSNYGYTF TGCGCCAGCAGCTCCCCCGGGAGGTCGAACTATGGCTACACCTTC
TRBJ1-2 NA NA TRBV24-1 CATSDPSGYTF TGTGCCACCAGTGACCCCAGTGGCTACACCTTC
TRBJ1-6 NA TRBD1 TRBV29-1 CSVRFTGVDNSPLHF TGCAGCGTCCGGTTCACAGGGGTGGATAATTCACCCCTCCACTTT
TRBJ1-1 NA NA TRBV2 CAIKGGLENTEAFF TGTGCCATCAAGGGGGGGTTAGAGAACACTGAAGCTTTCTTT
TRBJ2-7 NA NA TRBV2 CASSEWPNGEQYF TGTGCCAGCAGTGAATGGCCGAATGGTGAGCAGTACTTC
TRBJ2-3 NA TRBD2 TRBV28 CASSPSSGVTDTQYF TGTGCCAGCAGTCCCTCTAGCGGGGTAACAGATACGCAGTATTTT
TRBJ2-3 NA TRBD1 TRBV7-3 CASSSPSDRGHTQYF TGTGCCAGCAGCTCTCCTTCGGACAGGGGACATACGCAGTATTTT
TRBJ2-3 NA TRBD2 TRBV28 CASTTLGGVGTDTQYF TGTGCCAGCACGACCCTCGGGGGGGTTGGCACAGATACGCAGTATTTT
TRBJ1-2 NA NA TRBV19 CASSIRDHQRTYGYTF TGTGCCAGTAGTATCCGGGACCACCAACGTACTTATGGCTACACCTTC
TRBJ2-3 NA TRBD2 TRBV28 CASTMGLAGGADTQYF TGTGCCAGCACCATGGGACTAGCGGGAGGAGCAGATACGCAGTATTTT
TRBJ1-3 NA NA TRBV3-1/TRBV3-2 CASSQDLSGNTIYF TGTGCCAGCAGCCAGGACCTCTCTGGAAACACCATATATTTT
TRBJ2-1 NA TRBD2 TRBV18 CASSPSSGSYNEQFF TGTGCCAGCTCACCAAGTAGCGGGAGTTACAATGAGCAGTTCTTC
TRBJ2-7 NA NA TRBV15 CATSNRQSYEQYF TGTGCCACCAGCAACAGGCAGTCCTACGAGCAGTACTTC
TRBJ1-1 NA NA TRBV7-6 CASSIDSEAFF TGTGCCAGCAGCATCGACAGTGAAGCTTTCTTT
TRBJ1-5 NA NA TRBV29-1 CSVLKNLGEPQHF TGCAGCGTTCTTAAAAACCTGGGGGAGCCCCAGCATTTT
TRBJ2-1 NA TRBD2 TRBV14 CASTLGLAGSEQFF TGTGCCAGCACCCTGGGGCTAGCGGGAAGTGAGCAGTTCTTC
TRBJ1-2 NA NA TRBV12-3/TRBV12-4 CASSFPGVYGYTF TGTGCCAGCAGTTTCCCAGGGGTCTATGGCTACACCTTC